This T cell receptor (beta chain) was sequenced during a study of T-cell reconstitution after alpha-beta-depleted transplantation in children. Library preparation (for TCRbeta) was performed with unique molecular identifiers. Via MiXCR, TCRdb re-called the PCR reads, giving one row per CDR3 protein. The sample includes about 580,000 distinct CDR3 sequences, around 27% of them seen just once. Of note for this clonotype: Its antigen is as yet unknown.

Overall study findings and caveats: Day-60 TCRbeta diversity that was high in some patients was derived from surviving recipient T cells and thymic progenitors. Expanded graft clones numbering several hundred reportedly gave rise to alpha-beta T cells about two months after transplant.

The V segment lost 4 bases and the J segment 9 bases; nucleotides outside the gene matches: 12. Germline CDR1 and CDR2: MRHNA and SNTAGT. The CDR3 loop spans 16 amino acids. This material consisted of PBMCs, taken before TCRalphabeta/CD19-depleted stem cell transplant. The chain carries TRBV6-4 and TRBJ2-1, with 10 bases aligning to TRBD2. This clonotype originated in a boy under three years old with Wiskott-Aldrich syndrome, due to receive a stem cell transplant. Written as DNA, the CDR3 is TGTGCCAGCAGTGTGCGGCCTAGCGGGAGCTTGACTGAGCAGTTCTTC. It translates to CASSVRPSGSLTEQFF.